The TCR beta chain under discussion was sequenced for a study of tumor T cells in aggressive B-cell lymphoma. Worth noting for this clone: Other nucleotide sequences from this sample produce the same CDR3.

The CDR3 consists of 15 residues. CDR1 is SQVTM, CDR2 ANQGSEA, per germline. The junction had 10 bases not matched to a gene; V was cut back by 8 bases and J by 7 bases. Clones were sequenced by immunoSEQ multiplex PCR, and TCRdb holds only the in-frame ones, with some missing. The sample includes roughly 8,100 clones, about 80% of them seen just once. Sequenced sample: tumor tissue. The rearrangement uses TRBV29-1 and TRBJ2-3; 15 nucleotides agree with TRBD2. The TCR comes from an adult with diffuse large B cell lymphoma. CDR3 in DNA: TGCAGCTATGGAGGGACTAGCGGGAGGTTGAATACGCAGTATTTT. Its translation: CSYGGTSGRLNTQYF.